This T cell receptor (beta chain) is drawn from a study of cytomegalovirus exposure and HLA in healthy donors. Study results and caveats: Cytomegalovirus-associated TCR beta chains were listed, numbering around 150. There were some V segments, including TRBV6-2 and TRBV6-3, excluded as indistinguishable. Reports indicated that the classifier achieved high specificity and sensitivity in diagnosing cytomegalovirus status.

Use of 60 Vbeta and 13 Jbeta primers characterized the PCR. Sequencing used immunoSEQ multiplex PCR; TCRdb keeps in-frame clones, though not all of them. The sample consists of under 200,000 clones, approximately 86% of them appearing once. Germline CDR1 reads SGHDT; CDR2 reads YYEEEE. Trimming pared 2 bases from V and 2 bases from J, leaving 14 bases between. CDR3 length equals 16 residues. Notes on this clone: Its specificity is not known.

This chain links TRBV5-6 with TRBJ2-1, with a possible D match to TRBD1 (5 bases). The sample taken for sequencing was PBMCs. This clonotype originated in a woman in her 30s in good health and CMV-seronegative. Here the CDR3 DNA reads TGTGCCAGCAGCTTAGGTAGAAGGGGCGCCTACAATGAGCAGTTCTTC. Translated: CASSLGRRGAYNEQFF. The full variable domain, with the rest looked up from reference TRBV5-6 and TRBJ2-1, is DAGVTQSPTHLIKTRGQQVTLRCSPKSGHDTVSWYQQALGQGPQFIFQYYEEEERQRGNFPDRFSGHQFPNYSSELNVNALLLGDSALYLCASSLGRRGAYNEQFFGPGTRLTVL.